The 11 T cell receptor beta chains in this list originate from one sample, sequenced in a study of long-term antiretroviral therapy in people with HIV. Survey level was the resolution at which the v3.0 immunoSEQ assay ran. Profiled with immunoSEQ multiplex PCR; TCRdb holds only in-frame clones, not every one. Of around 19,000 clones listed, 79% were seen once; the top ten hold roughly 8%. The sequencing here drew on unsorted PBMCs, taken at the start of antiretroviral therapy. The receptors derive from a man aged 25-40 years with HIV.

The chain uses TRBV4-3 and TRBJ2-1; 9 nucleotides line up with TRBD2. V was clipped by 2 bases and J by 8 bases; unmatched bases: 13. This CDR3 region has 17 residues. Germline CDR1 and CDR2: LGHNA and YSLEER. The CDR3 bases are TGCGCCAGCAGCCAATCTCGATGGGGCGGGGGGGCCCATGAGCAGTTCTTC. Translated: CASSQSRWGGGAHEQFF.

The chain combines TRBV5-6 with TRBJ1-1, with D possibly TRBD1 on 6 matching bases. Looked up from germline, CDR1 is SGHDT and CDR2 is YYEEEE. V lost 4 bases, J lost 4 bases, and 11 bases lay in between. This CDR3 has 13 residues. CDR3 in amino acids: CASSPAGVTEAFF. CDR3 coding DNA: TGTGCCAGCAGCCCAGCAGGGGTCACTGAAGCTTTCTTT.

This sequence joins TRBV7-2 and TRBJ1-5; 10 nucleotides line up with TRBD1. The ends lost 5 bases at V and 4 bases at J; junction bases unmatched: 2. CDR1 and CDR2 from the germline V gene are SGHTA and FQGNSA. The CDR3 is 14 residues long. CDR3 in DNA: TGTGCCAGCAGCCGGACAGGGGGAAATCAGCCCCAGCATTTT. It specifies CASSRTGGNQPQHF.

This clone is termed medium-sized. The chain recombines TRBV28 with TRBJ1-6; the D gene is possibly TRBD1 (6 bases). Germline V CDR1 and CDR2: MDHEN, SYDVKM. The CDR3 has 17 amino acids. The ends were cut back, 3 bases at V and 3 bases at J, with 15 bases in the middle. The CDR3 region is CASSFRTDLYYNSPLHF. CDR3 DNA sequence: TGTGCCAGCAGTTTCCGGACAGACCTCTACTATAATTCACCCCTCCACTTT.

The chain employs TRBV14 and TRBJ1-2; a possible D gene is TRBD1 (5 bases). The CDR3 runs 18 residues. The V gene lost 4 bases and the J gene lost 5 bases, with 26 bases spanning the gap. Germline loops: CDR1 SGHDN, CDR2 FVKESK. CDR3: CASSPLSTLDRGLYGYTF. The CDR3 DNA follows: TGTGCCAGCAGCCCCCTGTCAACCCTAGACCGGGGCCTATATGGCTACACCTTC.

The chain has TRBV27 and TRBJ1-1; no clear D. CDR1 and CDR2 from the germline V gene are MNHEY and SMNVEV (reference sequence). CDR3 length: 14 amino acids. Trimming pared 2 bases from V and 5 bases from J, leaving 12 bases between. The CDR3 loop reads CASSLLGAGTEAFF. The CDR3, as DNA: TGTGCCAGCAGTTTACTGGGCGCGGGTACTGAAGCTTTCTTT.

The chain has TRBV4-3 and TRBJ2-1; 13 bases fit TRBD2. V lost 3 bases, J lost 6 bases, and 2 bases stayed unmatched. This CDR3 is built from 15 residues. The germline V gene encodes CDR1 LGHNA and CDR2 YSLEER. As DNA, the CDR3 is TGCGCCAGCAGCCATGGACTAGCGGGAGTCAATGAGCAGTTCTTC. It codes for CASSHGLAGVNEQFF.

The chain joins TRBV29-1 to TRBJ2-1; D unresolved. Germline V gene data show CDR1 as SQVTM and CDR2 as ANQGSEA. This CDR3 spans 13 amino acids. The ends were cut back, 5 bases at V and 7 bases at J, with 15 bases in the middle. CDR3 DNA: TGCAGCGTTCCGATCTCGACGCGGAATGAGCAGTTCTTC. Translating gives CSVPISTRNEQFF.

This rearrangement joins TRBV27 to TRBJ1-5, with D maybe TRBD1 (6 bases). The CDR3 is 14 amino acids. Germline V gives CDR1 MNHEY, CDR2 SMNVEV (reference sequence). The V end was cut by 2 bases, the J end by 2 bases, with 7 bases between. In DNA, the CDR3 is TGTGCCAGCAGTTTAAGACAGGGCAATCAGCCCCAGCATTTT. Protein: CASSLRQGNQPQHF.

This rearrangement joins TRBV4-1 to TRBJ2-1; no clear D. Trimming removed 1 base at V and 7 bases at J, with 5 bases between. The V gene's germline CDR1 is MGHRA and CDR2 YSYEKL. CDR3 length: 12 amino acids. In nucleotides, the CDR3 is TGCGCCAGCAGCCAAGGGGCAAATGAGCAGTTCTTC. Protein product: CASSQGANEQFF.

This rearrangement joins TRBV2 to TRBJ1-2; no firm D call. Trimming shortened V by 8 bases and J by 3 bases, and 10 bases separated the two germline ends. This CDR3 comprises 12 residues. Per the germline V gene, CDR1 is SNHLY and CDR2 is FYNNEI. The CDR3 DNA follows: TGTGCCAGCCGACCTGAAGACTATGGCTACACCTTC. It translates to CASRPEDYGYTF.